The 26 T cell receptor beta chains in this list originate from one sample, sequenced in a study of OX40 agonist ivuxolimab in advanced cancers. Method: immunoSEQ multiplex PCR; TCRdb's copy keeps in-frame clones and lacks some. The sample yields roughly 76,000 clones, about nine tenths seen once. Sequenced here: CD4+ or CD8+ T cells sorted from blood, sampled in a trial of the OX40 agonist ivuxolimab. These receptors came from an adult with an advanced solid tumor such as melanoma, head and neck, liver or kidney cancer.

The chain has TRBV9 and TRBJ2-5, with TRBD1 matching over 9 bases. Trimming took 0 bases from V and 14 from J; bases not matched to a gene: 17. The CDR3 has 16 amino acids. CDR1 SGDLS and CDR2 YYNGEE come from the germline V gene. CDR3 loop: CASSVDAGTGPFSGYF. DNA for the CDR3: TGTGCCAGCAGCGTAGACGCTGGGACAGGGCCGTTCTCTGGCTACTTC. Combining the CDR3 with reference TRBV9 and TRBJ2-5 gives the whole variable domain DSGVTQTPKHLITATGQRVTLRCSPRSGDLSVYWYQQSLDQGLQFLIQYYNGEERAKGNILERFSAQQFPDLHSELNLSSLELGDSALYFCASSVDAGTGPFSGYFGPGTRLLVL.

This clone appeared a single time. The chain couples TRBV5-4 to TRBJ1-1; D remains unclear. CDR3 length: 12 residues. The V gene's germline CDR1 is SGHNT and CDR2 YYREEE (reference sequence). Trimming left V 3 bases short and J 1 base short, with 4 bases between. The CDR3 sequence is CASSYWNTEAFF. The CDR3 DNA reads TGTGCCAGCAGCTATTGGAACACTGAAGCTTTCTTT.

This chain links TRBV19 with TRBJ2-4; a possible D gene is TRBD1 (5 bases). Trimming removed 6 bases at V and 2 bases at J, with 17 bases between. The germline CDR1 and CDR2 sequences are LNHDA and SQIVND (reference sequence). The CDR3 loop spans 16 amino acids. The CDR3 is CASSPGQGRPKNIQYF. The DNA for the CDR3 is TGTGCCAGTAGCCCGGGCCAGGGAAGGCCCAAAAACATTCAGTACTTC.

The gene calls are TRBV5-8 and TRBJ1-5; D is perhaps TRBD1 (6 bases). The germline V and J ends were trimmed by 6 bases and 7 bases, with 11 bases remaining between them. Germline loops: CDR1 SGHTS, CDR2 YDEGEE. This CDR3 is built from 12 residues. The CDR3 sequence is CASIGGGQPQHF. The CDR3 DNA reads as TGTGCCAGCATAGGGGGTGGGCAGCCCCAGCATTTT.

The chain employs TRBV7-2 and TRBJ2-7, with TRBD1 matching over 8 bases. With 5 bases clipped from V and 5 bases from J, the junction kept 11 bases outside the gene matches. Germline CDR1 and CDR2: SGHTA and FQGNSA. The CDR3 covers 15 residues. The CDR3 loop is CASSQPYRGTDEQYF. In DNA, the CDR3 is TGTGCCAGCAGCCAACCGTACAGGGGGACCGACGAGCAGTACTTC.

The V gene is TRBV4-3, the J gene TRBJ2-7; possibly TRBD1 for D (5 bases). This CDR3 spans 17 amino acids. V was shortened by 4 bases and J by 7 bases, with 26 bases between the two germline ends. The V gene's germline CDR1 is LGHNA and CDR2 YSLEER. The CDR3 nucleotides are TGCGCCAGCAGCCCTGAGGACAAGGTTTTTGGTCTAGAAGAGCAGTACTTC. It encodes CASSPEDKVFGLEEQYF.

The V call is TRBV4-2, the J call TRBJ2-7; 10 nucleotides agree with TRBD1. Germline V gene data show CDR1 as LGHNA and CDR2 as YNFKEQ. This CDR3 has 16 amino acids. V was pared by 1 base and J by 4 bases, with 7 bases of the junction left unmatched. CDR3 sequence reads: CASSQGTGTGVYEQYF. In DNA, the CDR3 is TGTGCCAGCAGCCAAGGCACCGGGACAGGGGTATACGAGCAGTACTTC.

The rearrangement links TRBV27 to TRBJ2-7; D remains ambiguous. The CDR3 totals 12 residues. Between the trimmed V and J ends, which lost 2 bases and 5 bases, there was a span of 7 bases. Germline V lookup: CDR1 MNHEY, CDR2 SMNVEV (reference sequence). CDR3 protein: CASSLTGHEQYF. CDR3 DNA sequence: TGTGCCAGCAGTTTAACTGGTCACGAGCAGTACTTC.

The V and J genes are TRBV7-9 and TRBJ2-6, with unresolved D. Germline values: CDR1 SEHNR, CDR2 FQNEAQ (reference sequence). This CDR3 comprises 14 residues. Trimming shortened V by 2 bases and J by 2 bases, and 4 bases separated the two germline ends. CDR3 sequence (DNA): TGTGCCAGCAGCTTATTAGCTGGGGCCAACGTCCTGACTTTC. Its translation is CASSLLAGANVLTF.

The chain has TRBV7-3 and TRBJ1-1; D may be TRBD1 (6 bases). Deletions cut 1 base from V and 3 bases from J, with 12 bases between. The CDR3 has 15 residues. Germline CDR1 SGHTA, CDR2 FQGTGA. The CDR3: CASSLKGGQDTEAFF. The CDR3, as DNA: TGTGCCAGCAGCTTAAAAGGGGGGCAGGACACTGAAGCTTTCTTT.

By share, this clone counts as medium-sized. CDR3 bases: TGTGCCAGCAGTTTATCGGCAGGGATTCAGCCCCAGCATTTT. Translation gives CASSLSAGIQPQHF. The V and J genes are TRBV27 and TRBJ1-5, with TRBD1 as a possible D gene (5 bases). The CDR3 has 14 amino acids. Trimming took off 0 bases at V and 6 bases at J, with 9 bases between the two ends. CDR1 is MNHEY, CDR2 SMNVEV, per germline (reference sequence).

The rearrangement uses TRBV7-8 and TRBJ2-7, with D perhaps being TRBD1 or TRBD2 (6 bases each). The CDR3 extends over 13 amino acids. Germline V gene lookup returns CDR1 SGHVS and CDR2 FQNEAQ. V lost 0 bases, J lost 8 bases, and 11 bases lay in between. As DNA, the CDR3 is TGTGCCAGCAGCTTAGCGTCTGGGGGGCAGCAGTACTTC. Translating it yields CASSLASGGQQYF.

For the CDR3, the DNA is TGTGCCAGCAGTTACTCAGCAGGGAATGAGCAGTTCTTC. Amino acid sequence: CASSYSAGNEQFF. This chain joins TRBV6-6 and TRBJ2-1; TRBD1 is a possible D gene (5 bases). This CDR3 region has 13 residues. V was trimmed by 0 bases and J by 7 bases, leaving 7 bases between them. Germline loops: CDR1 MNHNY, CDR2 SVGAGI (reference sequence).

This rearrangement joins TRBV6-5 to TRBJ2-7, with D maybe TRBD1 (6 bases). This CDR3 is 15 amino acids long. Deletions cut 2 bases from V and 1 base from J, with 12 bases between. Looked up from germline, CDR1 is MNHEY and CDR2 is SVGAGI. CDR3 sequence: CASSYDGDISYEQYF. The CDR3 region has the DNA TGTGCCAGCAGTTACGATGGGGACATATCCTACGAGCAGTACTTC.

This chain connects TRBV2 to TRBJ1-1; D call uncertain. CDR1 and CDR2 (germline): SNHLY, FYNNEI. V was clipped by 0 bases and J by 0 bases, with 8 bases between them. The CDR3 length is 15 residues. CDR3 residues: CASSEAPGMNTEAFF. CDR3 sequence (DNA): TGTGCCAGCAGTGAAGCGCCGGGAATGAACACTGAAGCTTTCTTT.

This clone came up once. This chain uses TRBV9 with TRBJ2-2, with D unresolved. The CDR3 has 12 amino acids. Trimming pared 3 bases from V and 5 bases from J, leaving 5 bases between. Germline V gene data show CDR1 as SGDLS and CDR2 as YYNGEE. For the CDR3, the DNA is TGTGCCAGCAGCGAAGGGACCGGGGAGCTGTTTTTT. The encoded protein is CASSEGTGELFF.

J is TRBJ2-7 and V is TRBV30, with D uncertain. Trimming stripped 2 bases from V and 1 base from J, with 9 bases between. Germline V gene data show CDR1 as GTSNPN and CDR2 as SVGIG (reference sequence). The CDR3 has 13 residues. Here the CDR3 DNA reads TGTGCCTGGAGTTCAGGAGCATCCTACGAGCAGTACTTC. Translation: CAWSSGASYEQYF.

This clone is a singleton in its sample. The chain links TRBV30 to TRBJ2-7, with TRBD2 matching 9 bases. Per the germline V gene, CDR1 is GTSNPN and CDR2 is SVGIG (reference sequence). The V gene end was trimmed by 8 bases and the J gene end by 6 bases; junction bases not matched to a gene: 14. The CDR3 sequence is 14 residues long. The CDR3, as DNA: TGTGCCGGGGGGCTAGCGGGATCGCAGAGCGAGCAGTACTTC. Translated: CAGGLAGSQSEQYF.

V usage is TRBV27 and J usage is TRBJ2-6; D unclear. The CDR3 spans 16 residues. Trimming pared 4 bases from V and 1 base from J, leaving 11 bases between. Germline loops: CDR1 MNHEY, CDR2 SMNVEV (reference sequence). This chain's CDR3 is CASSYGPASGANVLTF. CDR3 bases: TGTGCCAGCAGTTACGGGCCTGCTTCTGGGGCCAACGTCCTGACTTTC.

The chain carries TRBV5-8 and TRBJ1-1, with a possible D match to TRBD1 (5 bases). Germline CDR1 is SGHTS and CDR2 is YDEGEE. V lost 0 bases to trimming and J lost 10 bases, with 16 bases between them. This CDR3 spans 14 amino acids. CDR3 in amino acids: CASSLDSGPRGAFF. CDR3 sequence (DNA): TGTGCCAGCAGCTTGGACTCGGGGCCGAGGGGAGCTTTCTTT.

V and J are TRBV5-4 and TRBJ2-7; 8 nucleotides agree with TRBD2. Germline loops: CDR1 SGHNT, CDR2 YYREEE (reference sequence). Trimming cost V 2 bases and J 2 bases; bases outside gene matches: 3. The CDR3 is 14 amino acids. CDR3 sequence reads: CASSFAGGTYEQYF. CDR3 nucleotides: TGTGCCAGCAGCTTTGCGGGGGGTACCTACGAGCAGTACTTC.

The rearrangement uses TRBV13 and TRBJ1-2; D unresolved. The germline V gene has CDR1 PRHDT and CDR2 FYEKMQ (reference sequence). V lost 3 bases to trimming and J lost 4 bases, with 3 bases between them. There are 11 residues in the CDR3. The CDR3 region has the DNA TGTGCCAGCAGCTTGGGCTATGGCTACACCTTC. It encodes CASSLGYGYTF.

This chain connects TRBV7-9 to TRBJ2-5, with TRBD1 matching 8 bases. The ends lost 2 bases at V and 2 bases at J; junction bases unmatched: 7. The CDR3 length is 16 residues. The V gene's germline CDR1 is SEHNR and CDR2 FQNEAQ (reference sequence). Written as DNA, the CDR3 is TGTGCCAGCAGCTTAAGTCCCGGACAGGGACAAGAGACCCAGTACTTC. Translation: CASSLSPGQGQETQYF.

CDR3 in amino acids: CASSLWQGVGTEAFF. The DNA for the CDR3 is TGTGCCAGCAGTTTATGGCAGGGGGTTGGCACTGAAGCTTTCTTT. The chain recombines TRBV27 with TRBJ1-1, with 7 bases fitting TRBD1. V shed 1 base and J 4 bases; nucleotides not matched to a gene: 6. The V gene's germline CDR1 is MNHEY and CDR2 SMNVEV (reference sequence). This CDR3 has 15 amino acids.

This chain uses TRBV7-3 with TRBJ1-1; the D is unclear. The CDR3 extends over 14 amino acids. V lost 2 bases, J lost 1 base, and 8 bases lay in between. Germline V gene data show CDR1 as SGHTA and CDR2 as FQGTGA. The CDR3 DNA is TGTGCCAGCAGCTTATATCTAGGGAACACTGAAGCTTTCTTT. Translated, it gives CASSLYLGNTEAFF.

DNA for the CDR3: TGCGCCAGCAGCCAAGGGACAGATAGGGGCTACGAGCAGTACTTC. This sequence encodes CASSQGTDRGYEQYF. The chain couples TRBV4-1 to TRBJ2-7, with D tentatively TRBD1 (6 bases). Trimming removed 1 base from V and 3 bases from J, with 13 bases in between. Germline V CDR1 and CDR2: MGHRA, YSYEKL. The CDR3 has 15 amino acids.